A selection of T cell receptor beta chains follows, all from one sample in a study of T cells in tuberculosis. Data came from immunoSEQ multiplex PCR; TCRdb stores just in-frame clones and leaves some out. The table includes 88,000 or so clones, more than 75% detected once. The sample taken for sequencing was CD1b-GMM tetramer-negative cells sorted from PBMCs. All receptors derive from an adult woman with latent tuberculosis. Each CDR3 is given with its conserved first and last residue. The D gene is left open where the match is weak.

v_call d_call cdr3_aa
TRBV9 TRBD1 CASSVGTGSWEQYF
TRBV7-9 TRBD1 CASAWPRDSPWEETQYF
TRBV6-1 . CASSEAQYRGSGYTF
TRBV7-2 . CASRGGGEPSPLHF
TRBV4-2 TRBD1 CASSQVSRFRQGFANTGELFF
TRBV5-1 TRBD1 CASSLAPGQASF
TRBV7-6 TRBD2 CASSRNGGAGQETQYF
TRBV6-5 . CASSYSAGSMNTEAFF
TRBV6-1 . CASRHGGFLSYEQYF
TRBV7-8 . CASSLSDRPYGYTF
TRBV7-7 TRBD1 CASSWGTGGNEQFF
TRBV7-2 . CASSLDGANTDTQYF
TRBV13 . CASSLAGGELFF
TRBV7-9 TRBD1 CASSSAGTALEEAFF
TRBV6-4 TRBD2 CASSVGTTGTDTQYF
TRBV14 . CASSLLTGTYNEQFF
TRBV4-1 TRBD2 CASRESGGQETQYF
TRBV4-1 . CASSPAGNYGYTF
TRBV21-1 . CASSARLAGGLSYEQYF
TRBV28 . CASSLGQGQYGYTF
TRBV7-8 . CASRQGLDNSPLHF
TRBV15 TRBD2 CATSRGLAGGYNEQFF
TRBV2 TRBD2 CASSDYGGVSRSYNEQFF
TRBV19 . CASSKRQGLTYEQYF
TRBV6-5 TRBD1 CASRPTGGGQPQHF
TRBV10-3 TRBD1 CATDRGGQGGNTIYF
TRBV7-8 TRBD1 CASSPQTGDYGYTF
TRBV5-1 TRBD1 CASSSPGQFYGYTF
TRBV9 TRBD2 CASSVDRGDYSGANVLTF
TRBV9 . CASSVAENSNQPQHF
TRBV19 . CASSIAAGWPEAFF
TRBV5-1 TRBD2 CASSPSAGGNTDTQYF
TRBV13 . CASSFRVSNNSPLHF
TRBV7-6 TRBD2 CASSLVDGGGDNEQFF
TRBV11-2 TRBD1 CASSPDRGVNQPQHF
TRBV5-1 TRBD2 CASSLQLAGGPPPDTQYF
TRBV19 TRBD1 CASTRDRGTGELFF
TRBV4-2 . CASSQDRGYRASPYSYEQYF
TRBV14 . CASSQVGTGPNYGYTF